This is a list of T cell receptor beta chains from one sample in a study of blood T cell repertoires in COVID-19. Repertoires were generated with immunoSEQ multiplex PCR, while TCRdb's copy carries only in-frame clones and drops some. The sample shows about 370,000 clones, 80% to 90% of them seen only once. Sequencing was done on a sample of peripheral blood. Source of these receptors: a woman in her 30s with COVID-19, enrolled during active disease. The CDR3 runs from the conserved cysteine through the conserved F or W. A D gene is named only where the DNA matches it firmly. Clone size is shown for a subset of rows, as once, few, many or a class of expanded clone.

clone size,J gene,V gene,CDR3 length,D gene,CDR3 protein,CDR3 DNA
once,TRBJ2-7,TRBV3-1/TRBV3-2,15,TRBD2,CASSQTSGRANEQYF,TGTGCCAGCAGCCAGACTAGCGGGAGAGCGAACGAGCAGTACTTC
.,TRBJ2-7,TRBV9,14,TRBD1,CASSVGDRLHEQYF,TGTGCCAGCAGCGTAGGGGACAGGCTGCACGAGCAGTACTTC
.,TRBJ2-7,TRBV12-3/TRBV12-4,13,.,CASSLGGASEQYF,TGTGCCAGCAGTTTGGGGGGGGCGAGCGAGCAGTACTTC
.,TRBJ1-1,TRBV5-1,14,.,CASSLKGGGTEAFF,TGCGCCAGCAGCTTGAAGGGCGGAGGGACTGAAGCTTTCTTT
.,TRBJ2-1,TRBV2,13,.,CASLLESYNEQFF,TGTGCCAGCCTACTAGAGAGCTACAATGAGCAGTTCTTC
.,TRBJ2-5,TRBV6-2/TRBV6-3,15,TRBD1,CASSRDRGRQETQYF,TGTGCCAGCAGCCGGGACAGGGGGCGCCAAGAGACCCAGTACTTC
.,TRBJ2-2,TRBV7-2,13,.,CASSSQYTGELFF,TGTGCCAGCAGCTCCCAATACACCGGGGAGCTGTTTTTT
.,TRBJ1-1,TRBV10-2,12,.,CASKGGHTEAFF,TGCGCCAGCAAAGGGGGACACACTGAAGCTTTCTTT
many,TRBJ2-7,TRBV30,14,TRBD2,CAWRLGGRGYEQYF,TGTGCCTGGAGACTCGGCGGGAGAGGGTACGAGCAGTACTTC
.,TRBJ2-3,TRBV24-1,14,.,CATSTRTSTDTQYF,TGTGCCACCAGCACTAGGACTAGCACAGATACGCAGTATTTT
.,TRBJ1-5,TRBV19,14,.,CASSIRTENQPQHF,TGTGCCAGTAGTATCCGGACAGAAAATCAGCCCCAGCATTTT
.,TRBJ1-1,TRBV19,14,.,CASSIAGANTEAFF,TGTGCCAGTAGTATAGCTGGGGCGAACACTGAAGCTTTCTTT
.,TRBJ2-7,TRBV5-4,14,TRBD1,CASSLNRGSYEQYF,TGTGCCAGCAGCCTAAACAGGGGCTCCTACGAGCAGTACTTC
.,TRBJ2-1,TRBV19,12,.,CASTKTSGEQFF,TGTGCCAGTACAAAGACCAGCGGTGAGCAGTTCTTC
.,TRBJ1-4,TRBV28,14,TRBD1,CASSSSGQGGKLFF,TGTGCCAGCAGTTCCTCGGGACAGGGCGGAAAACTGTTTTTT
.,TRBJ2-7,TRBV30,13,.,CAWTRDPAGEQYF,TGTGCCTGGACCCGAGATCCTGCCGGGGAGCAGTACTTC
.,TRBJ2-7,TRBV7-2,14,TRBD2,CASSFSGSGDEQYF,TGTGCCAGCAGCTTTAGCGGGAGTGGTGACGAGCAGTACTTC
.,TRBJ2-1,TRBV9,13,.,CASSLPGYGEQFF,TGTGCCAGCAGCTTACCAGGGTACGGTGAGCAGTTCTTC
.,TRBJ1-2,TRBV6-5,12,TRBD1,CASTGTGYGYTF,TGTGCCAGCACCGGGACAGGCTATGGCTACACCTTC
.,TRBJ2-2,TRBV4-1,15,.,CASSQESTNLGELFF,TGCGCCAGCAGCCAAGAATCGACTAACCTTGGGGAGCTGTTTTTT
.,TRBJ2-3,TRBV2,14,.,CASSRGKGTDTQYF,TGTGCCAGCAGTCGGGGGAAAGGCACAGATACGCAGTATTTT
.,TRBJ2-7,TRBV28,12,.,CASSLPNYEQYF,TGTGCCAGCAGTTTACCTAACTACGAGCAGTACTTC
once,TRBJ2-3,TRBV28,15,TRBD1,CASPPGQGFPDTQYF,TGTGCCAGCCCGCCGGGACAGGGATTTCCAGATACGCAGTATTTT
once,TRBJ2-2,TRBV19,15,TRBD2,CASSVLAGVAGELFF,TGTGCCAGTAGTGTGCTAGCGGGAGTTGCCGGGGAGCTGTTTTTT
.,TRBJ2-3,TRBV14,15,TRBD2,CASGRGGDRRGTQYF,TGTGCCAGCGGCCGGGGGGGCGACCGGAGGGGTACGCAGTATTTT
.,TRBJ1-6,TRBV4-3,15,TRBD1,CASSQAGSGGSPLHF,TGCGCCAGCAGCCAAGCAGGATCAGGGGGTTCACCCCTCCACTTT
.,TRBJ1-5,TRBV6-5,11,.,CASSSREPQHF,TGTGCCAGCAGCAGCCGGGAGCCCCAGCATTTT
.,TRBJ2-7,TRBV6-5,14,TRBD2,CASGAVSGRFEQYF,TGTGCCAGCGGGGCTGTGAGCGGGAGGTTTGAGCAGTACTTC
.,TRBJ1-4,TRBV4-2,15,.,CASSQGRGEGEKLFF,TGTGCCAGCAGCCAAGGGCGAGGTGAGGGTGAAAAACTGTTTTTT
.,TRBJ2-7,TRBV5-1,15,TRBD2,CASSDLAGVQYEQYF,TGCGCCAGCAGCGATCTAGCGGGAGTGCAATACGAGCAGTACTTC
.,TRBJ2-7,TRBV4-1,13,.,CASSQVQSYEQYF,TGCGCCAGCAGCCAAGTGCAGTCATACGAGCAGTACTTC